Following are 17 T cell receptor beta chains from one sample sequenced in a study of T cell responses to AZD1222 COVID-19 vaccine (dated by TCRdb to 2020 to 2023). The library was prepared using the immunoSEQ multiplex PCR assay. As stored in TCRdb, this immuneACCESS dataset retains in-frame rearrangements with V and J assigned. A fraction of the clones does not appear; measured against another copy, unresolved V genes explain less than half of the discrepancy, and the remainder lacks a known reason. A total of about 120,000 clones appear in this sample, about nine tenths of them only once. The ten largest clones add up to under 5.5% of the sample. The intended sense of this specimen's time point label: baseline before first vaccination. Here the sequenced sample was peripheral blood, taken on day 0 of AZD1222 vaccination. These receptors were taken from an adult in good health.

This clone was seen a single time. This sequence joins TRBV18 and TRBJ1-5; 7 bases are a match to TRBD1. V lost 3 bases to trimming and J lost 8 bases; unmatched junction nucleotides: 4. The germline gives CDR1 KGHSH, CDR2 LQKENI. The CDR3 totals 13 residues. Written as DNA, the CDR3 is TGTGCCAGCTCACCTCGACAGGGTGAGCCCCAGCATTTT. The encoded protein is CASSPRQGEPQHF.

The rearrangement uses TRBV7-6 and TRBJ2-5; no reliable D call. The germline V gene has CDR1 SGHVS and CDR2 FNYEAQ. The V end lost 1 base, the J end lost 1 base, and 10 bases lay between the germline ends. The CDR3 extends over 15 amino acids. DNA of the CDR3: TGTGCCAGCAGCTTAGAGCCCAGTTTCCAAGAGACCCAGTACTTC. This translates into CASSLEPSFQETQYF.

V gene TRBV4-3 combines with J gene TRBJ2-5, with D perhaps TRBD1 or TRBD2 (5 bases each). Germline loops: CDR1 LGHNA, CDR2 YSLEER. The ends were cut back, 1 base at V and 4 bases at J, with 13 bases in the middle. The CDR3 spans 15 residues. The CDR3 sequence is CASSQAQGVGETQYF. The CDR3 nucleotides are TGCGCCAGCAGCCAAGCCCAGGGAGTTGGAGAGACCCAGTACTTC.

This clone appeared many times. This sequence joins TRBV29-1 and TRBJ1-2; D is perhaps TRBD1 (5 bases). CDR1 and CDR2 (germline): SQVTM, ANQGSEA. V gave up 1 base and J gave up 5 bases, with 14 bases separating them. The CDR3 runs to 14 residues. The CDR3 protein is CSVEGTSEGYGYTF. The CDR3 nucleotides are TGCAGCGTTGAAGGGACATCGGAGGGGTATGGCTACACCTTC.

Relative to its sample, this clone is medium-sized. The chain employs TRBV19 and TRBJ2-1; 9 nucleotides align to TRBD1. The J segment lost 3 bases and the V segment lost 6 bases, leaving 3 bases of the junction unmatched. Germline CDR1 is LNHDA and CDR2 is SQIVND (reference sequence). CDR3 size: 14 residues. The CDR3: CASSMDRGYNEQFF. In nucleotides, the CDR3 is TGTGCCAGTAGCATGGACAGGGGCTACAATGAGCAGTTCTTC.

The J gene is TRBJ1-1, the V gene TRBV20-1; no clear D gene. This CDR3 has 14 amino acids. V shed 3 bases and J shed 4 bases, with 15 bases lying between them. Germline lookup yields CDR1 DFQATT and CDR2 SNEGSKA (reference sequence). Written as DNA, the CDR3 is TGCAGTGCTAGTGAATGGAAGCCGGGCACTGAAGCTTTCTTT. The encoded protein is CSASEWKPGTEAFF.

The chain couples TRBV5-4 to TRBJ2-2; D perhaps matches TRBD1 (6 bases). Trimming stripped 4 bases from V and 5 bases from J, with 18 bases between. The germline CDR1 and CDR2 sequences are SGHNT and YYREEE (reference sequence). CDR3 length: 16 residues. The CDR3 protein is CASSPPGRTATGELFF. In DNA form, the CDR3 reads TGTGCCAGCAGCCCTCCGGGACGGACAGCGACCGGGGAGCTGTTTTTT. Full variable domain (outside the CDR3, taken from reference TRBV5-4 and TRBJ2-2): ETGVTQSPTHLIKTRGQQVTLRCSSQSGHNTVSWYQQALGQGPQFIFQYYREEENGRGNFPPRFSGLQFPNYSSELNVNALELDDSALYLCASSPPGRTATGELFFGEGSRLTVL.

The genes are TRBV3-1 (or the pseudogene TRBV3-2) and TRBJ1-1; no firm D call. Trimming removed 4 bases from V and 6 bases from J, with 6 bases in between. This CDR3 region has 11 residues. The germline V gene encodes CDR1 LGHDT and CDR2 YNNKEL (reference sequence). The DNA for the CDR3 is TGTGCCAGCAGCCGATCGTCTGAAGCTTTCTTT. This encodes CASSRSSEAFF.

This chain connects TRBV5-6 to TRBJ1-2; TRBD1 is a possible D gene (5 bases). The CDR3 loop spans 15 amino acids. Per the germline V gene, CDR1 is SGHDT and CDR2 is YYEEEE. Trimming left V 2 bases short and J 3 bases short, with 14 bases between. The CDR3 reads CASSLFGGDHYGYTF. The CDR3 region has the DNA TGTGCCAGCAGCTTATTCGGGGGAGATCACTATGGCTACACCTTC.

The CDR3 DNA is TGTGCCAGCAGCTCCCACCGGGGGGGGTATGGGACCCAGTACTTC. It codes for CASSSHRGGYGTQYF. The chain couples TRBV7-2 to TRBJ2-5; 8 nucleotides agree with TRBD2. J was trimmed by 7 bases and V by 4 bases; bases with no gene match: 11. The CDR3 length is 15 residues. Germline CDR1 and CDR2: SGHTA and FQGNSA.

This clone was detected only once. The chain recombines TRBV6-5 with TRBJ1-1; D unclear. Trimming removed 8 bases from V and 8 bases from J, with 21 bases in between. In germline, CDR1 is MNHEY, CDR2 SVGAGI. This CDR3 is built from 14 residues. The CDR3, as DNA: TGTGCCAGCCAGCTAGAGGGTATAGGTAGGGAAGCTTTCTTT. It is translated as CASQLEGIGREAFF.

The chain employs TRBV6-5 and TRBJ1-1; 11 positions agree with TRBD1. The CDR3 sequence is 15 residues long. V gave up 4 bases and J gave up 8 bases; unmatched junction bases: 9. Per the germline V gene, CDR1 is MNHEY and CDR2 is SVGAGI. The CDR3 nucleotides read TGTGCCAGCAGTTCGGACAGGGGGCACTCGGGGGAAGCTTTCTTT. Protein: CASSSDRGHSGEAFF.

The chain combines TRBV4-3 with TRBJ1-1, with 8 bases matching TRBD1. Germline loops: CDR1 LGHNA, CDR2 YSLEER. Germline trimming cut 3 bases from V and 5 bases from J; bases unmatched to any gene: 8. The CDR3 has 15 residues. In nucleotides, the CDR3 is TGCGCCAGCAGCCAGGACAGGGCCCTAGGAACTGAAGCTTTCTTT. Translating it yields CASSQDRALGTEAFF.

V and J are TRBV6-5 and TRBJ1-6, with D possibly matching TRBD1 (6 bases). This CDR3 has 15 amino acids. Germline CDR1 reads MNHEY; CDR2 reads SVGAGI. The V and J ends lost 6 bases and 6 bases respectively, with 15 bases between them. The CDR3 DNA follows: TGTGCCAGCAGAAAAGGAGGGGGTGGTAATTCACCCCTCCACTTT. It translates to CASRKGGGGNSPLHF.

This chain connects TRBV2 to TRBJ2-2; TRBD2 agrees at 9 bases. The CDR3 contains 20 residues. The V gene's germline CDR1 is SNHLY and CDR2 FYNNEI. V was pared by 7 bases and J by 6 bases, with 24 bases of the junction left unmatched. CDR3 DNA: TGTGCCAGCAAGGAGAGTATTGGCGCCGGGACTAGCTTTTTGGCCGGGGAGCTGTTTTTT. Its protein is CASKESIGAGTSFLAGELFF.

This clone is a singleton in its sample. This chain links TRBV5-6 with TRBJ2-3; D is ambiguous. The ends were cut back, 3 bases at V and 6 bases at J, with 11 bases in the middle. The CDR3 is 13 amino acids. Germline CDR1 is SGHDT and CDR2 is YYEEEE. CDR3 nucleotides: TGTGCCAGCAGCTCAGGAACGCAGGATACGCAGTATTTT. This codes for CASSSGTQDTQYF.

The gene calls are TRBV9 and TRBJ2-1, with a tentative D call TRBD1 (6 bases). Germline V CDR1 and CDR2: SGDLS, YYNGEE. The V gene lost 0 bases and the J gene lost 5 bases, with 9 bases spanning the gap. This CDR3 comprises 14 residues. The CDR3 DNA reads as TGTGCCAGCAGCGTAGGGGGGCCGAACAATGAGCAGTTCTTC. Translation gives CASSVGGPNNEQFF.